This T cell receptor (beta chain) was retrieved from a study of T-cell memory formation after mild COVID-19. The study's findings and limits: Memory sampled before infection contained some responding clones, suggesting cross-reactive memory joined.

The sample holds a few counts of this clonotype. Its antigen is not identified. One entry per CDR3 protein results from TCRdb running MiXCR on the 5' RACE reads. The data contain about 150,000 distinct CDR3 sequences, 14% of them seen just once; the ten biggest clones take up around an eighth. The CDR3 runs 16 residues. In germline, CDR1 is MGHRA, CDR2 YSYEKL. V shed 2 bases, J shed 4 bases, and the junction held 7 bases outside the gene matches. The chain has TRBV4-1 and TRBJ2-3, with 9 positions matching TRBD1. Source material: PBMCs or a T cell subset sorted from them (not recorded which). This TCR was sampled from an adult woman who had mild COVID-19 (a few samples of this study predate the infection). Cell type and time point are not known. This chain's CDR3 is CASSQPGQGQSDTQYF. For the CDR3, the DNA is TGCGCCAGCAGCCAACCGGGACAGGGACAGTCAGATACGCAGTATTTT.